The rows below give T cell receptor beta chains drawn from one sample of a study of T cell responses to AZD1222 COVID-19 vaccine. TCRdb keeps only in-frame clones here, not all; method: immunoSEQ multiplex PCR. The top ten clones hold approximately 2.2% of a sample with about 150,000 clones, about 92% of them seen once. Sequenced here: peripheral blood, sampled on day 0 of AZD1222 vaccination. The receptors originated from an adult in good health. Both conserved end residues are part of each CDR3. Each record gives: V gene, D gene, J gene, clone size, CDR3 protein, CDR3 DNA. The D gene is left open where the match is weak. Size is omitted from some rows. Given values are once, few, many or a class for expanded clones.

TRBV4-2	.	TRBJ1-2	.	CASSQDTVPNYGYTF	TGTGCCAGCAGCCAGGATACAGTTCCTAACTATGGCTACACCTTC
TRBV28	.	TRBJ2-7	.	CASTPFSGRSEQYF	TGTGCCAGCACCCCCTTCTCTGGCAGGAGCGAGCAGTACTTC
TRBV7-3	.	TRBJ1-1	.	CASSLVPIPRAGVNTEAFF	TGTGCCAGCAGCTTAGTCCCCATCCCCAGGGCGGGTGTGAACACTGAAGCTTTCTTT
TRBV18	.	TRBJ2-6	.	CASSNRDPRSGANVLTF	TGTGCCAGCTCCAACCGGGACCCACGCTCTGGGGCCAACGTCCTGACTTTC
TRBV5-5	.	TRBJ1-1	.	CASSSQGHTEAFF	TGTGCCAGCAGCTCGCAGGGGCACACTGAAGCTTTCTTT
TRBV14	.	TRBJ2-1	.	CASSQQPGHNEQFF	TGTGCCAGCAGCCAGCAACCGGGACACAATGAGCAGTTCTTC
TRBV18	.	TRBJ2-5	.	CASSAVYQETQYF	TGTGCCAGCTCTGCAGTGTACCAAGAGACCCAGTACTTC
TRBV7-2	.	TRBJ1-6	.	CASSLAPAGPRGALHF	TGTGCCAGCAGCTTAGCTCCGGCAGGCCCCCGAGGGGCCCTCCACTTT
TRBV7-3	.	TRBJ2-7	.	CASSQWGTSYEQYF	TGTGCCAGCAGCCAATGGGGAACCTCCTACGAGCAGTACTTC
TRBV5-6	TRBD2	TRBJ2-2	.	CASSLVAGAHTGELFF	TGTGCCAGCAGCTTGGTAGCGGGAGCACACACCGGGGAGCTGTTTTTT
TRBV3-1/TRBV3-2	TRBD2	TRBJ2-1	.	CASSQDGLGREQFF	TGTGCCAGCAGCCAAGACGGACTAGGGCGGGAGCAGTTCTTC
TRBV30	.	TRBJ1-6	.	CAWTLGGAPLHF	TGTGCCTGGACCCTGGGAGGGGCACCCCTCCACTTT
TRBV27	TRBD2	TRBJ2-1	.	CASSLFGTSGNNEQFF	TGTGCCAGCAGTTTATTCGGGACTAGCGGGAACAATGAGCAGTTCTTC
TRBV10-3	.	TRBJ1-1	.	CAIRDIGTEAFF	TGTGCCATCAGGGACATAGGCACTGAAGCTTTCTTT
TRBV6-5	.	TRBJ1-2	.	CASSYAGPAGGYTF	TGTGCCAGCAGTTACGCCGGCCCAGCTGGTGGCTACACCTTC
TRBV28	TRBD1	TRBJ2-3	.	CASNAQDRADTQYF	TGTGCCAGCAACGCCCAGGACAGGGCAGATACGCAGTATTTT
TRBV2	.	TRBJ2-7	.	CASQTAGYEQYF	TGTGCCAGCCAGACCGCGGGCTACGAGCAGTACTTC
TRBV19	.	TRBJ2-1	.	CASSASPGLKTNEQFF	TGTGCCAGTAGTGCGTCCCCGGGACTGAAGACGAATGAGCAGTTCTTC
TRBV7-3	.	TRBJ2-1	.	CASSSGNDEQFF	TGTGCCAGCAGCTCTGGGAACGATGAGCAGTTCTTC
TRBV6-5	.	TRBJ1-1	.	CASRGPLPTEAFF	TGTGCCAGCAGGGGCCCCCTCCCAACTGAAGCTTTCTTT
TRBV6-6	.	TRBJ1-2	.	CASTNTGGYTF	TGTGCCAGCACCAATACGGGGGGCTACACCTTC
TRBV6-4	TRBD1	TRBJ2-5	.	CASSETGAHQTQYF	TGTGCCAGCAGTGAAACAGGGGCTCATCAGACCCAGTACTTC
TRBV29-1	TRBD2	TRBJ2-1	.	CSVTRGLREVNEQFF	TGCAGCGTTACCCGCGGGCTCCGGGAGGTTAATGAGCAGTTCTTC
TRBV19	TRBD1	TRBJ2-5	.	CASQWTGGETQYF	TGTGCCAGTCAATGGACAGGGGGCGAGACCCAGTACTTC
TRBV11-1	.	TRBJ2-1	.	CASSLVAGGYNEQFF	TGTGCCAGCAGCTTAGTGGCTGGGGGCTACAATGAGCAGTTCTTC
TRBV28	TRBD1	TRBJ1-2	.	CASSASPGTGSNYGYTF	TGTGCCAGCAGTGCAAGTCCCGGGACAGGCTCTAACTATGGCTACACCTTC
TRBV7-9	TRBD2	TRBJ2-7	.	CASSRTSVSYEQYF	TGTGCCAGCAGCAGAACTAGCGTCTCCTACGAGCAGTACTTC
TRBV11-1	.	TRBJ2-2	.	CASSPQGGAGELFF	TGTGCCAGCAGCCCACAGGGAGGGGCCGGGGAGCTGTTTTTT
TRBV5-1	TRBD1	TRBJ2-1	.	CASSTTGDNEQFF	TGCGCCAGCAGCACCACAGGGGACAATGAGCAGTTCTTC
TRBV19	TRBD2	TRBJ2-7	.	CASSPLSRGGFTHEQYF	TGTGCCAGTAGCCCCCTCTCGCGGGGGGGTTTTACTCACGAGCAGTACTTC
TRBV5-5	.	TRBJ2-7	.	CASSLFRTLLNPYEQYF	TGTGCCAGCAGCTTGTTCAGGACATTATTAAACCCCTACGAGCAGTACTTC
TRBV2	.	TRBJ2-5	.	CASRGDNLKETQYF	TGTGCCAGCAGGGGGGACAACCTAAAAGAGACCCAGTACTTC
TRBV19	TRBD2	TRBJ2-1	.	CASSIWGGTRPGNEQFF	TGTGCCAGTAGTATTTGGGGTGGGACTAGGCCGGGCAATGAGCAGTTCTTC
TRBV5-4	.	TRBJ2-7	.	CASSLQGTIEQYF	TGTGCCAGCAGCTTACAGGGAACTATCGAGCAGTACTTC
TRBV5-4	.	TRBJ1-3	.	CASSLGAEVNTIYF	TGTGCCAGCAGCTTGGGCGCCGAAGTAAACACCATATATTTT
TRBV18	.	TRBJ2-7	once	CASSPSRGLQGYEQYF	TGTGCCAGCTCCCCAAGTAGGGGTCTCCAAGGCTACGAGCAGTACTTC
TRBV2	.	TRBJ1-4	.	CASSVAVNEKLFF	TGTGCCAGCAGTGTGGCAGTTAATGAAAAACTGTTTTTT
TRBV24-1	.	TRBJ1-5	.	CATSDSSYGVNQPQHF	TGTGCCACCAGTGATTCCTCGTACGGAGTCAATCAGCCCCAGCATTTT
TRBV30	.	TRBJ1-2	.	CAWSPAMRHFNYGYTF	TGTGCCTGGAGTCCCGCCATGAGACACTTTAACTATGGCTACACCTTC
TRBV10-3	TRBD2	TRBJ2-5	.	CAIRTAGGKQETQYF	TGTGCCATTCGAACGGCGGGGGGGAAGCAAGAGACCCAGTACTTC
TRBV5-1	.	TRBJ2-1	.	CASSSGLGLYNEQFF	TGCGCCAGCAGCTCGGGACTCGGTCTCTACAATGAGCAGTTCTTC
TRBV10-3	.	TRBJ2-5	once	CAISGLSGAGGTQYF	TGTGCCATCAGCGGACTATCGGGAGCCGGTGGGACCCAGTACTTC
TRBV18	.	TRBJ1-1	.	CASSTRTLNTEAFF	TGTGCCAGCTCAACCCGGACCCTGAACACTGAAGCTTTCTTT
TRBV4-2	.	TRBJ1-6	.	CASSQNIGQFDSPLHF	TGTGCCAGCAGCCAAAATATCGGACAGTTCGATTCACCCCTCCACTTT
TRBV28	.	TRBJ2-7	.	CASKDSFVHEQYF	TGTGCCAGCAAGGACAGCTTCGTCCACGAGCAGTACTTC
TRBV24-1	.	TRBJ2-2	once	CATSDLHPMGRATGELFF	TGTGCCACCAGTGATTTGCACCCGATGGGGCGAGCCACCGGGGAGCTGTTTTTT
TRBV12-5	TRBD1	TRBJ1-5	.	CASGFSQGEDSNQPQHF	TGTGCTAGTGGTTTCAGTCAGGGGGAGGATAGCAATCAGCCCCAGCATTTT
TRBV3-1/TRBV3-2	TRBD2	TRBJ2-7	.	CASSQGGSGRAVEQYF	TGTGCCAGCAGCCAAGGTGGGAGCGGGAGGGCCGTCGAGCAGTACTTC
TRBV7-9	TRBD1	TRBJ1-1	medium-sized	CASSTGTGGLDTEAFF	TGTGCCAGCAGCACGGGGACAGGGGGCTTGGACACTGAAGCTTTCTTT
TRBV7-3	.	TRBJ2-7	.	CASSLNSPYEQYF	TGTGCCAGCAGCCTCAATAGTCCCTACGAGCAGTACTTC